This TCR beta chain came from a study of Graves' ophthalmopathy and Graves' hyperthyroidism. This CDR3 contains 15 residues. Germline assignment: CDR1 SGHDN and CDR2 FVKESK. Trimming took off 1 base at V and 1 base at J, with 7 bases between the two ends. Ten or more counts support this clonotype. The authors amplified TCR beta CDR3 regions from RNA transcripts. HTBI-primed first-round RT-PCR preceded second-round multiplex PCR. One entry per CDR3 protein results from TCRdb running MiXCR on the multiplex PCR reads. This table has almost 750,000 distinct CDR3 sequences, 40% appearing once. The chain carries TRBV14 and TRBJ1-4; D perhaps matches TRBD1 (5 bases). The sample was peripheral blood. The clonotype originates from an adult man with Graves' ophthalmopathy. The CDR3 nucleotides read TGTGCCAGCAGCCAAGTCGGGGGAACTAATGAAAAACTGTTTTTT. Amino acids: CASSQVGGTNEKLFF.